The present entry profiles one TCR beta chain with its context. Its cognate antigen is unknown. Trimming took 7 bases from V and 0 from J, leaving 9 bases between them. The CDR3 covers 13 residues. Germline V gives CDR1 MNHEY, CDR2 SMNVEV (reference sequence). TCRdb's copy holds only in-frame clones and misses some; the assay was immunoSEQ multiplex PCR. The sample carries tens of thousands of clones, approximately 90% recorded once. Patients who had autoimmune disease history or got systemic immunosuppression were left out. The data belong to a study of OX40 agonist ivuxolimab in advanced cancers. Study-wide results and caveats: CD8+ T cells averaged more expanded clones than CD4+. The work left the antigen specificity of expanded peripheral T cells undetermined.

Material: CD4+ or CD8+ T cells sorted from blood, obtained in a trial of the OX40 agonist ivuxolimab. This TCR derives from an adult with an advanced solid tumor such as melanoma, head and neck, liver or kidney cancer. The chain joins TRBV27 to TRBJ1-1, with unresolved D. The CDR3 protein is CASTGVMNTEAFF. The CDR3 DNA is TGTGCCAGCACAGGAGTCATGAACACTGAAGCTTTCTTT.